This TCR beta chain was identified in a study of T-cell reconstitution after alpha-beta-depleted transplantation in children. Whole-study findings and limits: Recipient T cells and thymic progenitors that survived gave rise to the high TCRbeta diversity observed at day 60 in some patients.

TCRbeta library preparation incorporated unique molecular identifiers. TCRdb re-called the PCR reads with MiXCR, one entry per CDR3 protein. The table has 100,000 or so distinct CDR3 sequences, around 15% seen once; the top ten hold around a fifth. On this clonotype itself: Its antigen is not identified.

Germline trimming cut 2 bases from V and 9 bases from J; bases unmatched to any gene: 7. The CDR3 is 15 amino acids. The V gene's germline CDR1 is MNHEY and CDR2 SVGAGI. The source was PBMCs, mostly from graft donor cells, collected 180 days after TCRalphabeta/CD19-depleted stem cell transplant. The rearrangement uses TRBV6-5 and TRBJ1-6; 7 bases match TRBD1. This TCR came from a male patient aged 2-15 years who had a stem cell transplant for acute lymphoblastic leukemia, so the T cells may come from the graft donor. CDR3 DNA sequence: TGTGCCAGCAGTTACGAGGAGGGGGCCGTTTCACCCCTCCACTTT. It is translated as CASSYEEGAVSPLHF.